This TCR beta chain was sequenced for a study of T cells in Graves' hyperthyroidism and ophthalmopathy. RNA transcripts served as the template for amplifying TCR beta CDR3 regions. Using the HTBI primer set, a first-round RT-PCR was run on the TCR CDR3. Each CDR3 protein gets one entry after TCRdb re-called the multiplex PCR reads with MiXCR. The data hold roughly 500,000 distinct CDR3 sequences, with around 22% observed a single time. The table lists this clonotype with a few counts. Trimming pared 1 base from V and 6 bases from J, leaving 4 bases between. The CDR3 is made up of 12 amino acids. The sequencing sample was made of blood. The rearrangement links TRBV12-3 or TRBV12-4 to TRBJ2-4; the D is unclear. The sequence was collected from a woman aged 30 to 39 with Graves' ophthalmopathy. The CDR3 region is CASSLGVNIQYF. CDR3 DNA: TGTGCCAGCAGTTTAGGGGTAAACATTCAGTACTTC.